One and the same sample provided the 21 T cell receptor beta chains below, sequenced in a study of T cell repertoires in cytomegalovirus infection. TCRdb processed the reads anew with MiXCR; each CDR3 protein has one entry. This sample yields about 400,000 distinct CDR3 sequences, of which roughly 20% are seen a single time; 7.5% to 9% belongs to the top ten. The sequenced material came from PBMCs. These receptors were collected from a human donor in good health (CMV status not recorded). Some clones in this sample may be carry-over from other donors' samples.

This clonotype has ten or more counts. The V and J genes are TRBV27 and TRBJ1-1, with TRBD1 as a possible D gene (5 bases). Trimming cost V 5 bases and J 6 bases, with 22 bases left between them. The length of the CDR3 is 16 residues. Germline-derived CDR1 and CDR2 are MNHEY and SMNVEV (reference sequence). CDR3 amino acids: CASSQYLSGSGAEAFF. The CDR3 DNA follows: TGTGCCAGCAGTCAATATTTATCAGGGTCAGGCGCTGAAGCTTTCTTT.

The V gene is TRBV28, the J gene TRBJ2-3; D perhaps matches TRBD1 (5 bases). The CDR3 sequence is 13 residues long. Trimming pared 10 bases from V and 4 bases from J, leaving 15 bases between. The germline V gene has CDR1 MDHEN and CDR2 SYDVKM. CDR3 DNA: TGTGCCACCAAAATCCAGGGCGCAGATACGCAGTATTTT. Encoded protein: CATKIQGADTQYF.

This clonotype was picked up a small number of times. The rearrangement joins TRBV20-1 to TRBJ1-5, with unresolved D. This CDR3 is 18 amino acids long. The germline gives CDR1 DFQATT, CDR2 SNEGSKA (reference sequence). The DNA for the CDR3 is TGCAAAGAAAGTCCTCTCCCCGTTCAACAGACGAGCAATCAGCCCCAGCATTTT. It encodes CKESPLPVQQTSNQPQHF.

This clonotype was detected a few times. The V gene is TRBV28, the J gene TRBJ2-7; D ambiguous. The germline V gene has CDR1 MDHEN and CDR2 SYDVKM. The CDR3 length is 14 residues. V lost 3 bases, J lost 6 bases, and 15 bases lay in between. The CDR3 sequence is CASSLKGPTFEQYF. CDR3 nucleotide sequence: TGTGCCAGCAGTTTGAAGGGTCCAACCTTCGAGCAGTACTTC.

This clonotype was recorded a few times. The rearrangement uses TRBV6-2 or TRBV6-3 and TRBJ2-1; the D gene is possibly TRBD2 (6 bases). The CDR3 length is 15 residues. The V gene's germline CDR1 is MNHEY and CDR2 SVGEGT. Trimming removed 5 bases at V and 7 bases at J, with 18 bases between. The CDR3 protein is CASSARDWVRNEQFF. CDR3 sequence (DNA): TGTGCCAGCAGTGCCCGGGACTGGGTTAGAAATGAGCAGTTCTTC.

This chain uses TRBV20-1 with TRBJ1-2, with TRBD1 matching over 9 bases. V lost 5 bases, J lost 6 bases, and 1 base stayed unmatched. Germline V gives CDR1 DFQATT, CDR2 SNEGSKA (reference sequence). The CDR3 length is 11 residues. This CDR3 reads CSAGTGNGYTF. DNA of the CDR3: TGCAGTGCTGGGACAGGGAATGGCTACACCTTC.

This clonotype has at least ten counts. This rearrangement joins TRBV5-4 to TRBJ2-7; possibly TRBD2 for D (6 bases). CDR3 length equals 13 residues. Germline V gene lookup returns CDR1 SGHNT and CDR2 YYREEE (reference sequence). The V and J ends lost 4 bases and 2 bases respectively, with 10 bases between them. The CDR3 DNA is TGTGCCAGCAGCCCGGGACTGACCTACGAGCAGTACTTC. This translates into CASSPGLTYEQYF.

This clonotype showed up many times. The chain links TRBV7-7 to TRBJ2-2; TRBD1 matches at 10 bases. From germline, CDR1 is SSHAT and CDR2 FNYEAQ (reference sequence). With 1 base clipped from V and 4 bases from J, the junction kept 6 bases outside the gene matches. The CDR3 length is 17 residues. The chain's CDR3 is CASSLGGTGVSTGELFF. CDR3 DNA: TGTGCCAGCAGCTTAGGAGGGACAGGGGTCTCCACCGGGGAGCTGTTTTTT.

V is TRBV7-9 and J is TRBJ1-3, with unresolved D. Trimming shortened V by 1 base and J by 0 bases, and 7 bases separated the two germline ends. CDR1 is SEHNR and CDR2 is FQNEAQ in the germline V gene (reference sequence). The CDR3 length is 15 residues. The CDR3 reads CASSLVGSSGNTIYF. CDR3 in DNA: TGTGCCAGCAGCTTAGTGGGCAGCTCTGGAAACACCATATATTTT.

The J gene is TRBJ2-7, the V gene TRBV7-2; a possible D gene is TRBD1 (6 bases). The V end was cut by 2 bases, the J end by 1 base, with 12 bases between. Germline lookup yields CDR1 SGHTA and CDR2 FQGNSA. This CDR3 has 15 amino acids. CDR3 residues: CASSLSQGLSYEQYF. CDR3 nucleotides: TGTGCCAGCAGCTTATCGCAGGGGCTATCCTACGAGCAGTACTTC.

The CDR3, as DNA: TGCGCCAGCAGCTTGAGGCCAGGGGGGGACATTGAAGCTTTCTTT. Amino acid sequence: CASSLRPGGDIEAFF. The rearrangement joins TRBV5-1 to TRBJ1-1, with 7 bases lining up with TRBD1. This CDR3 has 15 residues. The V gene end was trimmed by 1 base and the J gene end by 7 bases; junction bases not matched to a gene: 10. Germline V gives CDR1 SGHRS, CDR2 YFSETQ.

This clonotype was counted ten times or more. The chain carries TRBV7-2 and TRBJ2-3; TRBD2 agrees at 10 bases. Germline loops: CDR1 SGHTA, CDR2 FQGNSA. The V segment lost 5 bases and the J segment 0 bases; nucleotides outside the gene matches: 14. The CDR3 is made up of 19 amino acids. CDR3 nucleotides: TGTGCCAGCAGCCACAACTTTGAACTAGCGGGGTCAAGCACAGATACGCAGTATTTT. Residues: CASSHNFELAGSSTDTQYF.

This clonotype was counted a few times. The chain couples TRBV20-1 to TRBJ2-7; TRBD2 matches 7 bases. This CDR3 is 13 amino acids long. CDR1 is DFQATT and CDR2 is SNEGSKA in the germline V gene (reference sequence). Trimming took 4 bases from V and 2 from J; bases not matched to a gene: 5. The CDR3 is CSAILAGAYEQYF. The CDR3 DNA follows: TGCAGTGCTATATTAGCGGGTGCCTACGAGCAGTACTTC.

V is TRBV5-4 and J is TRBJ2-5; TRBD2 agrees at 12 bases. Germline loops: CDR1 SGHNT, CDR2 YYREEE (reference sequence). The CDR3 length is 15 residues. V shed 4 bases, J shed 7 bases, and the junction held 8 bases outside the gene matches. CDR3 protein: CASSSTLAGGGTQYF. The CDR3 nucleotides read TGTGCCAGCAGCAGCACCCTAGCGGGGGGGGGGACCCAGTACTTC. Drawing the rest from reference TRBV5-4 and TRBJ2-5, the complete variable domain is ETGVTQSPTHLIKTRGQQVTLRCSSQSGHNTVSWYQQALGQGPQFIFQYYREEENGRGNFPPRFSGLQFPNYSSELNVNALELDDSALYLCASSSTLAGGGTQYFGPGTRLLVL.

The genes are TRBV20-1 and TRBJ2-5, with a weak D call TRBD1 (6 bases). This CDR3 has 13 residues. V was pared by 3 bases and J by 3 bases, with 11 bases between. CDR1 and CDR2 from the germline V gene are DFQATT and SNEGSKA (reference sequence). CDR3 nucleotides: TGCAGTGCTAGTAACAGGGACGAAGAGACCCAGTACTTC. Encoded protein: CSASNRDEETQYF.

The gene calls are TRBV10-3 and TRBJ2-1; tentatively, D is TRBD2 (6 bases). The CDR3 totals 13 residues. The V gene lost 11 bases and the J gene lost 3 bases, with 14 bases spanning the gap. Germline V lookup: CDR1 ENHRY, CDR2 SYGVKD. The CDR3 bases are TGTGCCTCCAGACTAGACCTCTACAATGAGCAGTTCTTC. Amino acid sequence: CASRLDLYNEQFF.

A few counts support this clonotype. V usage is TRBV28 and J usage is TRBJ2-7; D possibly corresponds to TRBD2 (6 bases). CDR3 length equals 12 residues. Trimming left V 11 bases short and J 0 bases short, with 11 bases between. CDR1 and CDR2 (germline): MDHEN, SYDVKM. The CDR3 is CAAAGSSYEQYF. The DNA for the CDR3 is TGTGCCGCGGCGGGGTCCTCCTACGAGCAGTACTTC.

This clonotype was seen at least ten times. V usage is TRBV12-3 or TRBV12-4 and J usage is TRBJ1-1; D unclear. This CDR3 has 12 amino acids. V was shortened by 1 base and J by 7 bases, with 7 bases between the two germline ends. Here the CDR3 reads CASSLGFGEAFF. CDR3 in DNA: TGTGCCAGCAGTTTAGGTTTTGGTGAAGCTTTCTTT.

Regarding this clonotype: This may stem from a read error, because a much larger clone lies one nucleotide away. The chain recombines TRBV10-3 with TRBJ1-1; 7 bases fit TRBD1. The CDR3 spans 14 residues. Trimming removed 6 bases from V and 2 bases from J; junction bases left unmatched: 6. The germline V gene has CDR1 ENHRY and CDR2 SYGVKD. DNA for the CDR3: TGTGCCATCAGCACACAGGGGAGAAACACTGAAGCTTTCTTT. Amino acid sequence: CAISTQGRNTEAFF.

This clonotype was recorded many times. The chain carries TRBV20-1 and TRBJ2-3, with D tentatively TRBD1 or TRBD2 (5 bases each). The ends were cut back, 7 bases at V and 2 bases at J, with 13 bases in the middle. Germline CDR1 and CDR2: DFQATT and SNEGSKA (reference sequence). CDR3 length equals 13 residues. The CDR3 here is CSGGSDITDTQYF. CDR3 DNA sequence: TGCAGTGGGGGGAGCGACATCACAGATACGCAGTATTTT.

This clonotype was found a few times. This chain links TRBV19 with TRBJ2-7; D is possibly TRBD1 (6 bases). The CDR3 contains 12 residues. Germline values: CDR1 LNHDA, CDR2 SQIVND (reference sequence). The germline V and J ends were trimmed by 8 bases and 5 bases, with 13 bases remaining between them. The DNA for the CDR3 is TGTGCCAGTCGTGGTGGGGGCAACGAGCAGTACTTC. Residues: CASRGGGNEQYF. Full variable domain (outside the CDR3, taken from reference TRBV19 and TRBJ2-7): DGGITQSPKYLFRKEGQNVTLSCEQNLNHDAMYWYRQDPGQGLRLIYYSQIVNDFQKGDIAEGYSVSREKKESFPLTVTSAQKNPTAFYLCASRGGGNEQYFGPGTRLTVT.